This T cell receptor (beta chain) was documented in a study of blood T cell repertoires in COVID-19. Germline V lookup: CDR1 SNHLY, CDR2 FYNNEI. Germline trimming cut 4 bases from V and 2 bases from J; bases unmatched to any gene: 7. The CDR3 contains 17 residues. Sequencing used immunoSEQ multiplex PCR; TCRdb keeps in-frame clones, though not all of them. Of approximately 300,000 clones listed, over 90% are singletons. The chain couples TRBV2 to TRBJ2-3; 12 positions match TRBD2. The receptor's source is a woman younger than 45 who had been exposed to COVID-19. Sequences were obtained from PBMCs or T cells enriched from blood (not recorded which). CDR3 sequence: CASSVRTSGVITDTQYF. DNA for the CDR3: TGTGCCAGCAGTGTAAGGACTAGCGGGGTCATCACAGATACGCAGTATTTT. The entire variable domain, with the rest obtained from reference TRBV2 and TRBJ2-3, is as follows: EPEVTQTPSHQVTQMGQEVILRCVPISNHLYFYWYRQILGQKVEFLVSFYNNEISEKSEIFDDQFSVERPDGSNFTLKIRSTKLEDSAMYFCASSVRTSGVITDTQYFGPGTRLTVL.